These T cell receptor beta chains were read from a single sample in a study of early T cells in non-severe SARS-CoV-2 infection. Each CDR3 protein gets one entry after TCRdb re-called the 5' RACE reads with MiXCR. The sample has tens of thousands of distinct CDR3 sequences; about 16% are singletons. The sequenced material came from whole blood. The receptors were sampled from an adult who was a healthcare worker with PCR-confirmed SARS-CoV-2 infection or an uninfected control (not recorded which). The CDR3 runs from the conserved cysteine through the conserved F or W. The D gene is left open where the match is weak. Rows may omit the clone size; those that give it use once, few, many or a size class.

v_gene,j_gene,abundance,d_gene,len,CDR3nt,CDR3aa
TRBV2,TRBJ2-7,NA,NA,12,TGTGCCAGCGGGAGCGGTCCCTACGAGCAGTACTTC,CASGSGPYEQYF
TRBV29-1,TRBJ1-1,NA,TRBD1,13,TGCAGCGTTGGAGGGACAGCCAACACTGAAGCTTTCTTT,CSVGGTANTEAFF
TRBV7-9,TRBJ2-3,many,NA,13,TGTGCCAGCAGCTTATTAGTGGGAGATACGCAGTATTTT,CASSLLVGDTQYF
TRBV12-3/TRBV12-4,TRBJ2-7,many,NA,14,TGTGCCAGCAGTTTTGGTGCGGGTACCTACGAGCAGTACTTC,CASSFGAGTYEQYF
TRBV10-3,TRBJ2-7,NA,TRBD1,13,TGTGCCACCTCTACGGGACAGGGCTACGAGCAGTACTTC,CATSTGQGYEQYF
TRBV10-3,TRBJ2-5,few,TRBD1,13,TGTGCCATCAGTGGGACAGGGGAAGAGACCCAGTACTTC,CAISGTGEETQYF
TRBV4-1,TRBJ2-2,NA,NA,14,TGCGCCAGCAGCCCGGAAGAAGTTGCCGGGGAGCTGTTTTTT,CASSPEEVAGELFF
TRBV7-3,TRBJ2-7,few,TRBD1,14,TGTGCCAGCAGCTTTGACAGGGTTTCCCCCGAGCAGTACTTC,CASSFDRVSPEQYF
TRBV10-3,TRBJ2-1,many,TRBD1,14,TGTGCCATCAATGACAGGGGCGTCCGGAATGAGCAGTTCTTC,CAINDRGVRNEQFF
TRBV5-1,TRBJ2-1,many,TRBD2,15,TGCGCCAGCAGCCCAACTAGCGGGGTTTACAATGAGCAGTTCTTC,CASSPTSGVYNEQFF
TRBV12-3/TRBV12-4,TRBJ2-7,NA,TRBD2,14,TGTGCCAGCACTCTGAGGGAGAGGGAGGGCGAGCAGTACTTC,CASTLREREGEQYF
TRBV12-3/TRBV12-4,TRBJ2-7,many,TRBD1,14,TGTGCCAGCAGTTTAGGGACAGGAACCTACGAGCAGTACTTC,CASSLGTGTYEQYF
TRBV20-1,TRBJ1-4,NA,NA,11,TGCAGTGCTAGCTTCGGAGAAAAACTGTTTTTT,CSASFGEKLFF
TRBV6-1,TRBJ1-1,few,NA,13,TGTGCCAGCAGACCCAGGGGAAACACTGAAGCTTTCTTT,CASRPRGNTEAFF
TRBV5-5,TRBJ2-7,NA,NA,12,TGTGCCAGCAGCAGGAGAACCTACGAGCAGTACTTC,CASSRRTYEQYF
TRBV7-9,TRBJ2-7,NA,NA,13,TGTGCCAGCAGTCCGCCTACCCTCTACGAGCAGTACTTC,CASSPPTLYEQYF
TRBV11-2,TRBJ2-1,many,TRBD2,14,TGTGCCAGCAGCCCCCTTAGCGGGAGGAATGAGCAGTTCTTC,CASSPLSGRNEQFF